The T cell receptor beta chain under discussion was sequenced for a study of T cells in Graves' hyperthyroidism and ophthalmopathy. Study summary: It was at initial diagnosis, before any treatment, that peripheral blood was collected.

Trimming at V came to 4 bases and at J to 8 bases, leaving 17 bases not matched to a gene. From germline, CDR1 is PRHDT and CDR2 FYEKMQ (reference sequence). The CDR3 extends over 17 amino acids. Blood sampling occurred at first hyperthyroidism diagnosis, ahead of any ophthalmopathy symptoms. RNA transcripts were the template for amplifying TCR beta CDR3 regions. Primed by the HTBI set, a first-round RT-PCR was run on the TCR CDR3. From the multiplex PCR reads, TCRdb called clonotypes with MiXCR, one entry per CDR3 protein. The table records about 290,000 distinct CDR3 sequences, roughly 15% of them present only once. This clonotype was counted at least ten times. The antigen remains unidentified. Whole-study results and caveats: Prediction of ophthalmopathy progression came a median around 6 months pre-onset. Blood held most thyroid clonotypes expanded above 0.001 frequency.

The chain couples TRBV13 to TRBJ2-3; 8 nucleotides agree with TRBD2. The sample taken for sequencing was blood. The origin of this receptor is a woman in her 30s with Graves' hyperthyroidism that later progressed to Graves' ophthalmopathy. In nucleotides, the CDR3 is TGTGCCAGCAGCTCCACCCCCGGGACTAGATTTGGAGGTACGCAGTATTTT. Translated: CASSSTPGTRFGGTQYF. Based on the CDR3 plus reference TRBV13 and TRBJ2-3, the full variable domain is AAGVIQSPRHLIKEKRETATLKCYPIPRHDTVYWYQQGPGQDPQFLISFYEKMQSDKGSIPDRFSAQQFSDYHSELNMSSLELGDSALYFCASSSTPGTRFGGTQYFGPGTRLTVL.